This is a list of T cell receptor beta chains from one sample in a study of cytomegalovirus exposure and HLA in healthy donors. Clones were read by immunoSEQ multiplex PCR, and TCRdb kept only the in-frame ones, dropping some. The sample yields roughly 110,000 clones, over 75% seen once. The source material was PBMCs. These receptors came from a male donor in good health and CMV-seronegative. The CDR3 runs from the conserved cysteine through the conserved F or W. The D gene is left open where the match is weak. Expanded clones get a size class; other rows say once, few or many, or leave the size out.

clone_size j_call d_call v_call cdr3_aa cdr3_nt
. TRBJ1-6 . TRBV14 CASSRQGSSNSPLHF TGTGCCAGCAGCCGCCAGGGGAGTTCTAATTCACCCCTCCACTTT
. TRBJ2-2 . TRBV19 CASRYQGNTGELFF TGTGCCAGTAGGTATCAGGGGAACACCGGGGAGCTGTTTTTT
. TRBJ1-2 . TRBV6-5 CASSYTQDAGAYGYTF TGTGCCAGCAGTTACACCCAGGACGCGGGGGCCTATGGCTACACCTTC
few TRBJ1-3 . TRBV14 CASRLTGTGGIKRNTIYF TGTGCCAGCAGGCTAACAGGCACGGGCGGGATTAAAAGAAACACCATATATTTT
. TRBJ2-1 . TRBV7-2 CASRPLRGGNEQFF TGTGCCAGCAGACCTCTCCGGGGAGGCAATGAGCAGTTCTTC
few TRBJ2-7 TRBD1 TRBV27 CASSSTGFSYEQYF TGTGCCAGCAGTTCGACAGGGTTTTCCTACGAGCAGTACTTC
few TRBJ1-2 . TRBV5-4 CASSPDNNYGYTF TGTGCCAGCAGCCCCGACAATAACTATGGCTACACCTTC
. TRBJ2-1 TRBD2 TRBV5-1 CASSSSGRSDEQFF TGCGCCAGCAGCTCCAGCGGGAGGAGCGATGAGCAGTTCTTC
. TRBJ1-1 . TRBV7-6 CASKGARTEAFF TGTGCCAGCAAAGGGGCGCGGACTGAAGCTTTCTTT
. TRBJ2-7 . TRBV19 CASSIAESSYEQYF TGTGCCAGTAGTATAGCGGAGAGCTCCTACGAGCAGTACTTC
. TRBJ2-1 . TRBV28 CASSLGTQQFF TGTGCCAGCAGCCTCGGGACTCAGCAGTTCTTC
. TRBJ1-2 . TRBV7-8 CASSRGGQLYGYTF TGTGCCAGCAGCCGGGGGGGGCAGCTCTATGGCTACACCTTC
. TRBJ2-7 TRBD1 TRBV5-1 CASSAGTGYEQYF TGCGCCAGCAGCGCGGGGACAGGGTACGAGCAGTACTTC
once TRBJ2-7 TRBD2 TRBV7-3 CASSPGGTSVHEQYF TGTGCCAGCAGCCCCGGGGGGACTAGCGTTCACGAGCAGTACTTC
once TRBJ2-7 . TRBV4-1 CASSHKAESSYEQYF TGCGCCAGCAGCCACAAGGCGGAGAGCTCCTACGAGCAGTACTTC
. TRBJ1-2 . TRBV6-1 CASSDTGPYGYTF TGTGCCAGCAGTGATACAGGTCCCTATGGCTACACCTTC
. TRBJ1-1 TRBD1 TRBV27 CASSSLGQGAHTEAFF TGTGCCAGCAGTTCCCTTGGACAGGGGGCGCACACTGAAGCTTTCTTT
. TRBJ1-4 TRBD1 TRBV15 CATSSWGQDEKLFF TGTGCCACCAGCAGTTGGGGACAGGATGAAAAACTGTTTTTT
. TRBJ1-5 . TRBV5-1 CASSSAVGNQPQHF TGCGCCAGCAGCTCCGCGGTGGGCAATCAGCCCCAGCATTTT
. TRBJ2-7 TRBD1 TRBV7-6 CASSPTGGRHYEQYF TGTGCCAGCAGCCCCACAGGGGGCCGCCACTACGAGCAGTACTTC
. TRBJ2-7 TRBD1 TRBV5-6 CASSFGGQGSYEQYF TGTGCCAGCAGCTTCGGGGGACAGGGATCCTACGAGCAGTACTTC
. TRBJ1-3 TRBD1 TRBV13 CASSLWGDSSGNTIYF TGTGCCAGCAGCTTATGGGGGGACAGCTCTGGAAACACCATATATTTT
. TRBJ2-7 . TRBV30 CAWAGGYSYEQYF TGTGCCTGGGCCGGAGGTTACTCCTACGAGCAGTACTTC